This T cell receptor beta chain was captured by sequencing in a study of Ad26.COV2.S vaccination and SARS-CoV-2 variants. Treatment meaning: roughly 19 received Ad26.COV2.S at low or high dose, single or two shots; about 5 received placebo; per-sample allocation not given. Day 63 after the first vaccine or placebo injection was the time point for sampling. Adults aged 18-55 years in Boston included the donor. Assay: immunoSEQ multiplex PCR; the TCRdb copy retains only in-frame clones and omits some. The table records 200,000 to 250,000 clones, over 75% of them present only once. J gave up 5 bases and V 6 bases, and 10 bases lay outside the gene matches. The CDR3 is made up of 15 amino acids. CDR1 and CDR2 from the germline V gene are MNHEY and SVGAGI.

The receptor was derived from a person aged 18-60 years who received the Ad26.COV2.S COVID-19 vaccine or a placebo. This specimen consisted of peripheral blood, obtained in a trial of Ad26.COV2.S vaccine versus placebo. The V call is TRBV6-5, the J call TRBJ2-1; 7 bases are a match to TRBD1. The CDR3 spells CASRPNPRGNNEQFF. CDR3 DNA sequence: TGTGCCAGCAGACCTAATCCCAGGGGGAACAATGAGCAGTTCTTC.